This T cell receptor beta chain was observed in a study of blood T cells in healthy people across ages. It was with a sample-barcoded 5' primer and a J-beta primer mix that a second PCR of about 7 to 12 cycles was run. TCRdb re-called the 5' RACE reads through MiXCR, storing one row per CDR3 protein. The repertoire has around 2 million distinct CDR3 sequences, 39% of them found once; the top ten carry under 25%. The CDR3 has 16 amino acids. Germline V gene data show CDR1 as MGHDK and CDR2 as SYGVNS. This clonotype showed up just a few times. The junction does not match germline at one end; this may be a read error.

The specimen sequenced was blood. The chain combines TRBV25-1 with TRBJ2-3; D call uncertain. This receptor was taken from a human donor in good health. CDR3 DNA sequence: TGTGCCGGCAGTGAATATGGACGGCGCTCCACAGATACGCAGTATTTT. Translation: CAGSEYGRRSTDTQYF.